Below, 32 T cell receptor beta chains from the same sample are listed, as sequenced in a study of pediatric ulcerative colitis. Rectal tissue came from one to two pinch biopsies taken at colonoscopy. Profiled with immunoSEQ multiplex PCR; TCRdb holds only in-frame clones, not every one. The top ten hold around 9.2% of the sample, which has tens of thousands of clones, about 81% seen once. The sample taken for sequencing was gut tissue. The receptor source for this set is a boy aged 5-17 years with severe ulcerative colitis.

The rearrangement uses TRBV5-1 and TRBJ1-2, with 9 bases aligning to TRBD1. V was pared by 5 bases and J by 6 bases, with 14 bases of the junction left unmatched. Looked up from germline, CDR1 is SGHRS and CDR2 is YFSETQ. The CDR3 contains 16 residues. The CDR3 DNA sequence: TGCGCCAGCAGACGATCCGGGACAGGGTTAAGAGATGGCTACACCTTC. It yields the protein CASRRSGTGLRDGYTF.

The chain uses TRBV5-8 and TRBJ2-6, with unresolved D. V dropped 4 bases and J dropped 0 bases, with 11 bases sitting between them. CDR1 and CDR2 from the germline V gene are SGHTS and YDEGEE. This CDR3 region has 16 residues. CDR3 protein: CASSLYYRSGANVLTF. The CDR3 bases are TGTGCCAGCAGCCTATATTATCGCTCTGGGGCCAACGTCCTGACTTTC.

By frequency in the sample, this clone is medium-sized. The J gene is TRBJ1-2, the V gene TRBV19; TRBD1 matches at 8 bases. J lost 6 bases, V lost 8 bases, and 8 bases had no gene match. The CDR3 length is 13 residues. Germline CDR1 and CDR2: LNHDA and SQIVND (reference sequence). The chain's CDR3 is CASQRQGNDGYTF. In DNA, the CDR3 is TGTGCCAGTCAAAGACAGGGGAATGATGGCTACACCTTC.

The chain carries TRBV7-3 and TRBJ2-1; D unresolved. Trimming took off 1 base at V and 6 bases at J, with 4 bases between the two ends. CDR1 SGHTA and CDR2 FQGTGA come from the germline V gene. The CDR3 has 12 residues. CDR3 DNA sequence: TGTGCCAGCAGCTTAAGTGGCAATGAGCAGTTCTTC. This translates into CASSLSGNEQFF.

The CDR3 spells CASSEGQTGFGSPLHF. The CDR3 DNA reads TGTGCCAGCAGTGAAGGGCAAACGGGATTTGGTTCTCCCCTCCACTTT. The chain couples TRBV25-1 to TRBJ1-6, with unresolved D. This CDR3 is built from 16 residues. V dropped 2 bases and J dropped 13 bases, with 21 bases sitting between them. Germline CDR1 is MGHDK and CDR2 is SYGVNS.

The V call is TRBV9, the J call TRBJ1-3; D is undetermined. The V end was cut by 0 bases, the J end by 0 bases, with 10 bases between. The CDR3 has 16 residues. Germline V gives CDR1 SGDLS, CDR2 YYNGEE. CDR3 nucleotides: TGTGCCAGCAGCGTAGTGGGCACTGGCTCTGGAAACACCATATATTTT. This gives the protein CASSVVGTGSGNTIYF.

The chain carries TRBV6-5 and TRBJ1-6; D is ambiguous. The CDR3 totals 14 residues. Trimming shortened V by 5 bases and J by 10 bases, and 15 bases separated the two germline ends. In germline, CDR1 is MNHEY, CDR2 SVGAGI. Here the CDR3 DNA reads TGTGCCAGCAGTACCGTACGGGGTAGATCACCCCTCCACTTT. It encodes CASSTVRGRSPLHF.

This clone was picked up one time. V is TRBV11-2 and J is TRBJ2-1; no clear D. The CDR3 runs 14 residues. V lost 2 bases, J lost 5 bases, and 10 bases lay in between. Germline CDR1 SGHAT, CDR2 FQNNGV. The CDR3, as DNA: TGTGCCAGCAGCTTAATACTTAACAACAATGAGCAGTTCTTC. It codes for CASSLILNNNEQFF. Full variable domain (rest looked up from reference TRBV11-2 and TRBJ2-1): EAGVAQSPRYKIIEKRQSVAFWCNPISGHATLYWYQQILGQGPKLLIQFQNNGVVDDSQLPKDRFSAERLKGVDSTLKIQPAKLEDSAVYLCASSLILNNNEQFFGPGTRLTVL.

This rearrangement joins TRBV6-1 to TRBJ1-5; 7 bases are a match to TRBD1. This CDR3 has 15 amino acids. Germline assignment: CDR1 MNHNS and CDR2 SASEGT. V lost 6 bases, J lost 3 bases, and 8 bases stayed unmatched. CDR3 DNA sequence: TGTGCCAGCAGACGACAGGGATCTTCCAATCAGCCCCAGCATTTT. Translation gives CASRRQGSSNQPQHF.

As to this clone: The sample holds other DNA sequences that translate to the same CDR3. The chain links TRBV5-1 to TRBJ1-1; no clear D. The germline CDR1 and CDR2 sequences are SGHRS and YFSETQ. The CDR3 sequence is 13 residues long. V gave up 4 bases and J gave up 4 bases, with 11 bases separating them. CDR3 bases: TGCGCCAGCAGCCTACGGGGTGGCACTGAAGCTTTCTTT. Amino acids: CASSLRGGTEAFF.

The V and J genes are TRBV5-6 and TRBJ2-1; the D is unclear. From germline, CDR1 is SGHDT and CDR2 YYEEEE. V shed 4 bases and J shed 7 bases, with 15 bases lying between them. The CDR3 spans 14 residues. CDR3 loop: CASSQLPPDNEQFF. The CDR3 DNA reads as TGTGCCAGCAGCCAACTTCCGCCGGATAATGAGCAGTTCTTC.

This sequence joins TRBV6-1 and TRBJ1-4; unclear D gene. The CDR3 contains 15 residues. Trimming cost V 4 bases and J 7 bases, with 16 bases left between them. CDR1 and CDR2 from the germline V gene are MNHNS and SASEGT. The CDR3 nucleotides are TGTGCCAGCAGTGTTGGAGTAGGATGGAGTGAAAAACTGTTTTTT. Translation gives CASSVGVGWSEKLFF.

This clone showed up just a few times. This sequence joins TRBV29-1 and TRBJ2-7; 7 bases are shared with TRBD1. The length of the CDR3 is 12 residues. J was trimmed by 3 bases and V by 3 bases; bases with no gene match: 2. Germline CDR1 SQVTM, CDR2 ANQGSEA. CDR3 bases: TGCAGCGTTGAGGGACAGAACTACGAGCAGTACTTC. Translating it yields CSVEGQNYEQYF.

This chain joins TRBV5-1 and TRBJ1-1; the D gene is possibly TRBD1 (5 bases). V shed 8 bases and J shed 4 bases, with 15 bases lying between them. In germline, CDR1 is SGHRS, CDR2 YFSETQ. The CDR3 runs 13 residues. The CDR3 DNA reads TGCGCCAGTACGCAGGGAGTAGGCACTGAAGCTTTCTTT. It translates to CASTQGVGTEAFF.

The chain has TRBV11-2 and TRBJ2-7; 7 bases line up with TRBD1. The germline V gene has CDR1 SGHAT and CDR2 FQNNGV. This CDR3 contains 14 residues. V lost 2 bases to trimming and J lost 3 bases; unmatched junction nucleotides: 4. CDR3 sequence: CASSLMGTVYEQYF. The CDR3 DNA reads TGTGCCAGCAGCTTAATGGGGACAGTCTACGAGCAGTACTTC.

This clone was seen just once. The rearrangement uses TRBV5-1 and TRBJ2-7, with 9 bases that match TRBD1. V trimming: 0 bases; J trimming: 9 bases; junction bases outside the gene matches: 16. Germline CDR1 and CDR2: SGHRS and YFSETQ. This CDR3 comprises 17 residues. This chain's CDR3 is CASSLGVQGASSGGQYF. For the CDR3, the DNA is TGCGCCAGCAGCTTGGGGGTACAGGGGGCGTCCTCCGGCGGGCAGTACTTC.

This clone came up a few times. The gene calls are TRBV5-5 and TRBJ1-1; 7 positions agree with TRBD1. Germline V gene data show CDR1 as SGHKS and CDR2 as YYEKEE (reference sequence). V dropped 0 bases and J dropped 4; count of bases not matched to a gene: 6. The CDR3 is 15 residues long. CDR3 sequence reads: CASSLGQGLATEAFF. DNA for the CDR3: TGTGCCAGCAGCTTGGGACAGGGTTTGGCCACTGAAGCTTTCTTT.

This clone occurred a few times. This chain links TRBV11-1 with TRBJ1-2, with D unclear. CDR1 SGHAT and CDR2 FQDESV come from the germline V gene (reference sequence). Between the trimmed V and J ends, which lost 5 bases and 8 bases, there was a span of 12 bases. The CDR3 contains 12 residues. CDR3 DNA: TGTGCCAGCAGCCCGGGAGTCCAGGGCTACACCTTC. It encodes CASSPGVQGYTF.

This clone was observed a few times. CDR3 loop: CATSEGYGYTF. CDR3 sequence (DNA): TGTGCCACTAGTGAGGGGTATGGCTACACCTTC. This chain connects TRBV10-3 to TRBJ1-2; maybe TRBD1 (5 bases). V was shortened by 10 bases and J by 5 bases, with 11 bases between the two germline ends. CDR1 and CDR2 (germline): ENHRY, SYGVKD. This CDR3 spans 11 amino acids.

V gene TRBV28 combines with J gene TRBJ1-2; D is undetermined. CDR1 is MDHEN and CDR2 is SYDVKM in the germline V gene. CDR3 length equals 12 residues. CDR3 nucleotides: TGTGCAACCGGGAAACGGAACTATGGCTACACCTTC. Its protein product is CATGKRNYGYTF.

This clone has a single count. The V and J genes are TRBV6-1 and TRBJ1-1; 9 bases match TRBD1. CDR3 length equals 14 residues. CDR1 is MNHNS and CDR2 is SASEGT in the germline V gene. Trimming at V came to 7 bases and at J to 7 bases, leaving 10 bases not matched to a gene. CDR3 in amino acids: CASNTLGTGFEAFF. CDR3 sequence (DNA): TGTGCCAGCAACACTTTAGGGACAGGGTTTGAAGCTTTCTTT.

V and J are TRBV6-5 and TRBJ2-3; 8 bases line up with TRBD2. Germline V gene lookup returns CDR1 MNHEY and CDR2 SVGAGI. V was pared by 4 bases and J by 0 bases, with 6 bases of the junction left unmatched. The CDR3 totals 16 residues. CDR3 sequence (DNA): TGTGCCAGCAGTTCCACGGGGGGGTTTAGCACAGATACGCAGTATTTT. As protein: CASSSTGGFSTDTQYF.

The chain uses TRBV7-9 and TRBJ2-4; possibly TRBD2 for D (7 bases). The germline V gene encodes CDR1 SEHNR and CDR2 FQNEAQ (reference sequence). This CDR3 is 15 amino acids long. Trimming left V 4 bases short and J 0 bases short, with 10 bases between. This chain's CDR3 is CASSYRGGAKNIQYF. Written as DNA, the CDR3 is TGTGCCAGCAGCTATAGGGGGGGAGCCAAAAACATTCAGTACTTC.

This clone was seen only once. The J gene is TRBJ1-5, the V gene TRBV6-5; 7 nucleotides align to TRBD1. The V and J ends lost 6 bases and 4 bases, in that order; junction bases with no gene match: 9. This CDR3 comprises 15 residues. Germline values: CDR1 MNHEY, CDR2 SVGAGI. CDR3: CASSLGQVGNQPQHF. In DNA form, the CDR3 reads TGTGCCAGCAGCCTAGGACAGGTTGGAAATCAGCCCCAGCATTTT.

The rearrangement uses TRBV6-5 and TRBJ1-1; TRBD1 aligns across 7 bases. The CDR3 spans 13 residues. Germline lookup yields CDR1 MNHEY and CDR2 SVGAGI. J lost 5 bases, V lost 5 bases, and 5 bases had no gene match. CDR3: CASSNDRVTEAFF. Here the CDR3 DNA reads TGTGCCAGCAGTAACGACAGGGTAACTGAAGCTTTCTTT.

This chain connects TRBV6-5 to TRBJ2-7, with no clear D. This CDR3 region has 13 residues. In germline, CDR1 is MNHEY, CDR2 SVGAGI. The V end was cut by 5 bases, the J end by 3 bases, with 11 bases between. This chain's CDR3 is CASSPLNDYEQYF. For the CDR3, the DNA is TGTGCCAGCAGTCCCTTAAATGACTACGAGCAGTACTTC.

The chain combines TRBV11-2 with TRBJ2-5; TRBD1 is a possible D gene (8 bases). The CDR3 has 16 amino acids. CDR1 SGHAT and CDR2 FQNNGV come from the germline V gene. Trimming left V 0 bases short and J 4 bases short, with 15 bases between. In DNA form, the CDR3 reads TGTGCCAGCAGCTTAGATTACAGGGGGGGGTCAGAGACCCAGTACTTC. This codes for CASSLDYRGGSETQYF.

This chain uses TRBV30 with TRBJ2-4; 11 bases agree with TRBD1. The CDR3 spans 14 residues. Germline trimming cut 5 bases from V and 1 base from J; bases unmatched to any gene: 1. Germline lookup yields CDR1 GTSNPN and CDR2 SVGIG (reference sequence). The CDR3 spells CAWGQGAAKNIQYF. The CDR3 DNA reads as TGTGCCTGGGGACAGGGGGCTGCCAAAAACATTCAGTACTTC.

Comments on this clone: As the CDR3 is not closed by the conserved phenylalanine or tryptophan, this likely results from a read error. The chain joins TRBV6-5 to TRBJ1-6; 7 bases are a match to TRBD1. In germline, CDR1 is MNHEY, CDR2 SVGAGI. CDR3 size: 14 residues. J was trimmed by 4 bases and V by 6 bases; bases with no gene match: 3. CDR3 sequence (DNA): TGTGCCAGCAGCCGACAGGGATATAATTCACCCCTCCACCTT. It translates to CASSRQGYNSPLHL.

The chain links TRBV4-2 to TRBJ2-3; D might be TRBD2 (7 bases). With 6 bases removed from V and 2 bases from J, the gap between germline ends came to 15 bases. This CDR3 comprises 15 residues. CDR1 and CDR2 from the germline V gene are LGHNA and YNFKEQ. CDR3 residues: CASRLGGGPTDTQYF. The CDR3 DNA sequence: TGTGCCAGCAGGCTAGGGGGGGGGCCCACAGATACGCAGTATTTT.

This clone was counted between two and nine times. The gene calls are TRBV10-1 and TRBJ2-2; D remains unclear. V gave up 3 bases and J gave up 4 bases, with 3 bases separating them. The CDR3 is 12 amino acids. Germline CDR1 and CDR2: WNHNN and SYGVQD (reference sequence). The CDR3 nucleotides read TGCGCCAGCAGTGACAGCACCGGGGAGCTGTTTTTT. It yields the protein CASSDSTGELFF.

The chain carries TRBV7-9 and TRBJ2-1; 7 bases are shared with TRBD1. The CDR3 is made up of 17 amino acids. Germline CDR1 reads SEHNR; CDR2 reads FQNEAQ (reference sequence). V lost 6 bases, J lost 0 bases, and 11 bases stayed unmatched. Here the CDR3 reads CASRKRDSFSSYNEQFF. CDR3 in DNA: TGTGCCAGCAGGAAGAGGGACAGCTTCAGCTCCTACAATGAGCAGTTCTTC.